This T cell receptor (beta chain) was observed in a study of shared clonotypes between healthy human individuals. The germline V gene encodes CDR1 SGHTA and CDR2 FQGNSA. CDR3 length: 14 amino acids. Trimming cost V 1 base and J 4 bases, with 10 bases left between them. The repertoire was sequenced with immunoSEQ multiplex PCR; TCRdb's copy has only in-frame clones and lacks some. In the table there are some 1 million clones, 75% of which are singletons. Material: memory CD4+ T cells sorted from blood. As for subset: CD45RA-negative fraction. The sequence derives from a man aged 18 to 29 in good health. V is TRBV7-2 and J is TRBJ2-5, with D possibly TRBD1 on 6 matching bases. The CDR3 DNA sequence: TGTGCCAGCAGCTTAGATTCAGGGGCAGAGACCCAGTACTTC. Translating gives CASSLDSGAETQYF.